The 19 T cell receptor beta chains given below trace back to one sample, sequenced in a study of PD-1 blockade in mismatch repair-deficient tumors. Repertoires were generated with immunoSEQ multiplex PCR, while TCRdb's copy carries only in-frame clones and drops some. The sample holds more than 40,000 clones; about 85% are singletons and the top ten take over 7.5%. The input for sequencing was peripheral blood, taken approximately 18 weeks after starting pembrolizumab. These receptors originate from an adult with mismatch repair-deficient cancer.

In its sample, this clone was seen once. The CDR3 loop reads CASSLAGGYSTYEQYF. Here the CDR3 DNA reads TGTGCCAGCAGCTTAGCGGGGGGATACTCTACCTACGAGCAGTACTTC. The V and J genes are TRBV11-2 and TRBJ2-7; 7 nucleotides line up with TRBD2. The CDR3 totals 16 residues. Germline lookup yields CDR1 SGHAT and CDR2 FQNNGV. V lost 1 base to trimming and J lost 2 bases; unmatched junction nucleotides: 8.

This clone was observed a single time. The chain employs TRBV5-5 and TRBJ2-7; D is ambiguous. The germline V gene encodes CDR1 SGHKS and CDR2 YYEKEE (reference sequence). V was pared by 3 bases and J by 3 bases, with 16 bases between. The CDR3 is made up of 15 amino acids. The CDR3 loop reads CASSSQSFVGYEQYF. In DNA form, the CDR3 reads TGTGCCAGCAGCTCCCAGTCGTTCGTCGGCTACGAGCAGTACTTC.

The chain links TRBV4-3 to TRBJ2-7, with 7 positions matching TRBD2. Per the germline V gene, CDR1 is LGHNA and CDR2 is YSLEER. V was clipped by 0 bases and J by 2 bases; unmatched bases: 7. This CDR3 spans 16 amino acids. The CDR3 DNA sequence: TGCGCCAGCAGCCAAGATCCGCTAGCGGACCCCTACGAGCAGTACTTC. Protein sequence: CASSQDPLADPYEQYF.

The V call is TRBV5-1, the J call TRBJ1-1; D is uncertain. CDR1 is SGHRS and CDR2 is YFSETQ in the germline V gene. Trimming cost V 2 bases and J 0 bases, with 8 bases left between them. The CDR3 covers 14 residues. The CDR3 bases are TGCGCCAGCAGCTTTTTGGGTTTGAACACTGAAGCTTTCTTT. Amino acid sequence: CASSFLGLNTEAFF.

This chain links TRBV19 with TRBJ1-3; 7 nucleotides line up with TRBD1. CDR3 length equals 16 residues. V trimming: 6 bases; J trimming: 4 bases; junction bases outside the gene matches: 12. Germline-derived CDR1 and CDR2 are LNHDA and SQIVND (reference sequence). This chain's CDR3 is CASRTGQATLGNTIYF. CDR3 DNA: TGTGCCAGTAGGACCGGACAGGCAACTCTGGGAAACACCATATATTTT.

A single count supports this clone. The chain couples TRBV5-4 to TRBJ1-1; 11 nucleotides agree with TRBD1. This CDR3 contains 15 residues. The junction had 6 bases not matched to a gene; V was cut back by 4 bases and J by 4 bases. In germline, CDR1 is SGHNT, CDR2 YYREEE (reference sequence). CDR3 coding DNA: TGTGCCAGCAGCGTAGCCGGGACAGGGGGCACTGAAGCTTTCTTT. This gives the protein CASSVAGTGGTEAFF.

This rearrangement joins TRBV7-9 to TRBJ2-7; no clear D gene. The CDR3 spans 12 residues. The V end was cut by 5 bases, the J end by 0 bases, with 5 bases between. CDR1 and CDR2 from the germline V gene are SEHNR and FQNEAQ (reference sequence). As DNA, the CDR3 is TGTGCCAGCAGCATGAGCTCCTACGAGCAGTACTTC. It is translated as CASSMSSYEQYF.

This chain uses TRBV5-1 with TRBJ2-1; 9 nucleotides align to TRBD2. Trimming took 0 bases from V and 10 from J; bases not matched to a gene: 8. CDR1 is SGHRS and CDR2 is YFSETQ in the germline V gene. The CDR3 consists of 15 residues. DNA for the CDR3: TGCGCCAGCAGCTTGGAAGTCCTAGCGGGGCGGGAGCAGTTCTTC. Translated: CASSLEVLAGREQFF.

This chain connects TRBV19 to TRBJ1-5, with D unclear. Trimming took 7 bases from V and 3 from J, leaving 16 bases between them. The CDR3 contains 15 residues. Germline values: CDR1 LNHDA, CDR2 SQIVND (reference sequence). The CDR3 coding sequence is TGTGCCAGTACCTATAGGAGGGAATACAATCAGCCCCAGCATTTT. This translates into CASTYRREYNQPQHF.

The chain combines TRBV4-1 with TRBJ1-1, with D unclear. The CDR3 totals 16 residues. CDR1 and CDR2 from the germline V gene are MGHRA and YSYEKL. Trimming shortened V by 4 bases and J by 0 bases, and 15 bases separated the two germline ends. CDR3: CASSLKVGPMNTEAFF. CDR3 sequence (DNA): TGCGCCAGCAGCCTTAAGGTAGGACCTATGAACACTGAAGCTTTCTTT.

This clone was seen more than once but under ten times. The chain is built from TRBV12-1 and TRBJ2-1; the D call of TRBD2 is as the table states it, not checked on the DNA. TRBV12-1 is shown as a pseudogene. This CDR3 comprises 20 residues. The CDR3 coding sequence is TGTGCCAGCAGCGGAAACGGGACTAGCGGACCCCGGAGCTCCTACAATGAGCAGTTCTTC. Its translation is CASSGNGTSGPRSSYNEQFF.

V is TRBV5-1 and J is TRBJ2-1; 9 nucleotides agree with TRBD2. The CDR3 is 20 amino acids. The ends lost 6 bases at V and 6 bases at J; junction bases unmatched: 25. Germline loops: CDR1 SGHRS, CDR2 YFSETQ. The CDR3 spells CASTPIRLAGVVPFGNEQFF. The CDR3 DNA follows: TGCGCCAGCACCCCGATCAGGTTAGCGGGAGTCGTTCCTTTTGGCAATGAGCAGTTCTTC.

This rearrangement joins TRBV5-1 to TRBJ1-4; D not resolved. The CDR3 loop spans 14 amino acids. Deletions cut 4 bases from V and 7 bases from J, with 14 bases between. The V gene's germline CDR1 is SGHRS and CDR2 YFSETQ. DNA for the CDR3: TGCGCCAGCAGCACCACCGGAGGCACTGAAAAACTGTTTTTT. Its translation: CASSTTGGTEKLFF.

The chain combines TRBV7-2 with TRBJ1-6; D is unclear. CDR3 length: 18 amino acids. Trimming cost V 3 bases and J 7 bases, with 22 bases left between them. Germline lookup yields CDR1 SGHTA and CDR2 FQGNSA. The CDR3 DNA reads TGTGCCAGCAGCTTTACGCGGGCAGGCTGGGATAAGAATTCACCCCTCCACTTT. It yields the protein CASSFTRAGWDKNSPLHF.

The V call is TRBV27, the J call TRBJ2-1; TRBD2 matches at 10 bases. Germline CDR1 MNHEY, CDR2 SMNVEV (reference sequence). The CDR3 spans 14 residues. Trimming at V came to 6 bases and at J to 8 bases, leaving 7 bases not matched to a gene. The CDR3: CASRLAGGTYEQFF. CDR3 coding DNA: TGTGCCAGCAGATTAGCGGGAGGTACATATGAGCAGTTCTTC.

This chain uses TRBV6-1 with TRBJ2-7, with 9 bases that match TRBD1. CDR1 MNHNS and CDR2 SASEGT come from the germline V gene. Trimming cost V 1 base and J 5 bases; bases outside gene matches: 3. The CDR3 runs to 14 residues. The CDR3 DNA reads TGTGCCAGCAGTGAAGGGACAGGGGTCAACGAGCAGTACTTC. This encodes CASSEGTGVNEQYF.

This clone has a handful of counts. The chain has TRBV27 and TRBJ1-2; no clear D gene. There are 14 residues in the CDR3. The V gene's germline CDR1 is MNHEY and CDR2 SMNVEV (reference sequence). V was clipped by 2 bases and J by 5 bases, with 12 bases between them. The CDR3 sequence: CASSLKVHSYGYTF. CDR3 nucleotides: TGTGCCAGCAGTTTAAAGGTCCACTCTTATGGCTACACCTTC.

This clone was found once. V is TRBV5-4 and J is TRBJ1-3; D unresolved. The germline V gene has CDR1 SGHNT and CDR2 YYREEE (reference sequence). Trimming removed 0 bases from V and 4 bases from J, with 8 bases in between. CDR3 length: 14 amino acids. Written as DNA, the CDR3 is TGTGCCAGCAGCTTGGAAGGGTCGGGAAACACCATATATTTT. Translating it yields CASSLEGSGNTIYF.

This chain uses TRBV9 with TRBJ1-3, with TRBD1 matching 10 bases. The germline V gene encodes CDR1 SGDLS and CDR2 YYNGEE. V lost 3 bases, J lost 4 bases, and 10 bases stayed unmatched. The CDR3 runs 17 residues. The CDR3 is CASSAESGTGDGNTIYF. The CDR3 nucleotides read TGTGCCAGCAGCGCGGAGTCCGGGACAGGGGACGGAAACACCATATATTTT.